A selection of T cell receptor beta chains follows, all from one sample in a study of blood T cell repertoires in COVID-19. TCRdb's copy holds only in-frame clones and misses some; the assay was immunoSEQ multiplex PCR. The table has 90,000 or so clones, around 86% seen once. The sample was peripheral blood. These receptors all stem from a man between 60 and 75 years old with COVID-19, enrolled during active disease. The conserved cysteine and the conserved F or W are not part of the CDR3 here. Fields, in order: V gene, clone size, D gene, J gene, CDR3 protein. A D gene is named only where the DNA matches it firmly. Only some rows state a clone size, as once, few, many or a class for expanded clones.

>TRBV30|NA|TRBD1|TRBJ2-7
ACGQGAPPYEQY
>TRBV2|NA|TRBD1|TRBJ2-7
ASNSDRSSYEQY
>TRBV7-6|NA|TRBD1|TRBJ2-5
ASSKQQGMGEETQY
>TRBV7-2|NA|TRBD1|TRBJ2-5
ASSPPGQGGETQY
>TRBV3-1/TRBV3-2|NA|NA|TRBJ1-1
ASSRDTYTEAF
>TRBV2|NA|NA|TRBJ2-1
ASSTGNSNEQF
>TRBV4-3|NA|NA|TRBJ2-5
ASSQDIAYQETQY
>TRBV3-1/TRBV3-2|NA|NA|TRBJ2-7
ASSQDRGYEQY
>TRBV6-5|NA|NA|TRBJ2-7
ASSYRPDSSYEQY
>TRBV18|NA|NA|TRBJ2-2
ASSPSIGVGELF
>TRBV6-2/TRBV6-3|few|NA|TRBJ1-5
ASSLGVSSNQPQH
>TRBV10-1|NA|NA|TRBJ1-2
ASTTTNYGYT
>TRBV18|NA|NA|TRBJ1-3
ASSPFPGQSVIDTIY
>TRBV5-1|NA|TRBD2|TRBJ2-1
ASSPGLAGGYNEQF
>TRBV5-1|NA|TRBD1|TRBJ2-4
ASSLGQGNIQY
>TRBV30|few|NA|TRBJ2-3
AWSLGGRQDTQY
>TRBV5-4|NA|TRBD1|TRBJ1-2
ASSPRTGAPYGYT
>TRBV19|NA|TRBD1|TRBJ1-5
ASSMTGQNQPQH
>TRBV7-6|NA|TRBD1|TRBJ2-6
ASSREWGQPSGANVLT
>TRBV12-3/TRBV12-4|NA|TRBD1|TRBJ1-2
ASSWDREDGYT
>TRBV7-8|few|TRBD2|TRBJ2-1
ASSFKRELWNEQF
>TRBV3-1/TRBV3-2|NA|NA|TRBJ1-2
ASSQDVGGAGYT
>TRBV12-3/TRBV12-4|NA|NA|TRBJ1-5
ASSFDAGQPQH